This T cell receptor (beta chain) is from a study of blood T cell repertoires in COVID-19. Background on the study: Acute and convalescent COVID-19 samples came from the United States, Italy and Spain. Nucleic acid was either cDNA or gDNA, and it came from T cells, B-cell-depleted T cells, or PBMCs.

How the authors handled the data: Amplification of reference gene primers provided the estimated nucleated cell counts. Using immunoSEQ multiplex PCR, the repertoire was profiled, and TCRdb retains in-frame clones only, with some absent. V and J calls plus clone size are reproduced from that table; the DNA served to infer D and trimming. The table records about 300,000 clones, 86% of them present only once. Only a few counts were recorded for this clone. V lost 3 bases to trimming and J lost 2 bases, with 6 bases between them. This CDR3 contains 14 residues. The germline CDR1 and CDR2 sequences are SGHNT and YYREEE (reference sequence).

The TCR comes from a woman aged 50 to 65 with acute or convalescent COVID-19. The sequencing sample was made of peripheral blood. The chain has TRBV5-4 and TRBJ2-6; D is possibly TRBD1 (6 bases). For the CDR3, the DNA is TGTGCCAGCAGCTGGGGGCCTGGGGCCAACGTCCTGACTTTC. Translating it yields CASSWGPGANVLTF.